The subject of this entry is one T cell receptor (beta chain). Its antigen is unknown. This sample was included in a study of a mutant IDH1 vaccine in newly diagnosed glioma. At the level of the study: Vaccination followed radiotherapy alone by 4-6 weeks, or accompanied temozolomide cycles. Averaging approximately 40 years of age, treated patients were around 60% male and roughly 40% female.

Profiled with immunoSEQ multiplex PCR; TCRdb holds only in-frame clones, not every one. The sample consists of about 72,000 clones, over 70% of them appearing once. The J segment lost 0 bases and the V segment lost 2 bases, leaving 7 bases of the junction unmatched. There are 16 residues in the CDR3. Germline V gene lookup returns CDR1 SEHNR and CDR2 FQNEAQ (reference sequence). The time point: week 23, last vaccination. The investigators gave 300 ug of mutant IDH1 20-mer peptide in each vaccine dose, together with topical imiquimod. Diagnosis in the donors showed new WHO grade 3 or 4 astrocytomas that were IDH1-mutant and ATRX-lost.

The sample here was PBMCs, taken from a glioma patient whose treatment included an IDH1 peptide vaccine. The receptor was derived from a man aged 18 to 30 with glioma. The chain carries TRBV7-9 and TRBJ2-7; 7 nucleotides match TRBD2. The CDR3 coding sequence is TGTGCCAGCAGCTTAATGGGAGGGCAGAGCTCCTACGAGCAGTACTTC. This gives the protein CASSLMGGQSSYEQYF.